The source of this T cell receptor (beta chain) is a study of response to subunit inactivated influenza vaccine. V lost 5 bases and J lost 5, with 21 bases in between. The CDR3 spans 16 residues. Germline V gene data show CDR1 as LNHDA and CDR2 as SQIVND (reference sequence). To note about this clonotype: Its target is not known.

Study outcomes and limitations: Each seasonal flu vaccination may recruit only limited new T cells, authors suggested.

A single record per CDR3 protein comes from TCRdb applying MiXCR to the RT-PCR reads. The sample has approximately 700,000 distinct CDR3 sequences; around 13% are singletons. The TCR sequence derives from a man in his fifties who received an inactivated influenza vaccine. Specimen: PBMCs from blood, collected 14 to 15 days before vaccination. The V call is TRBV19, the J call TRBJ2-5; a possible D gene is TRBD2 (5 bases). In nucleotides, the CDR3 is TGTGCCAGTAGTCCAACCGGGGTTTCTCTTGTTGAGACCCAGTACTTC. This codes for CASSPTGVSLVETQYF.